This T cell receptor (beta chain) was captured by sequencing in a study of long-term antiretroviral therapy in people with HIV. Notes on the study in general: Investigators report no available data on ART adherence, viral resistance or therapy changes.

Clinicians in the United States treated all participants with HIV. Samples were assayed with immunoSEQ v3.0 at survey level. Method: immunoSEQ multiplex PCR; TCRdb's copy keeps in-frame clones and lacks some. This sample yields 12,000 or so clones, of which 82% are seen a single time; 18% belongs to the top ten. As concerns this clone: The antigen is undetermined.

Germline CDR1 reads LGHNA; CDR2 reads YNFKEQ. V lost 0 bases, J lost 3 bases, and 8 bases lay in between. This CDR3 spans 14 amino acids. The sample consisted of unsorted PBMCs, taken just over 8 years after starting antiretroviral therapy. The V call is TRBV4-2, the J call TRBJ1-1; D not certain. The source is a middle-aged man with HIV. The CDR3 nucleotides are TGTGCCAGCAGCCAAGACGGTGGGGACACTGAAGCTTTCTTT. It encodes CASSQDGGDTEAFF.